Presented here are 9 T cell receptor beta chains from one specimen sequenced in a study of T cell repertoires in cytomegalovirus infection. Using its own MiXCR run on the reads, TCRdb lists one record per CDR3 protein. The table lists 450,000 to 550,000 distinct CDR3 sequences, approximately 15% of them singletons, with roughly a quarter in the top ten. Sequenced material: CD8+ T cells from PBMCs. The receptors stem from a human donor in good health (CMV status not recorded). Some clones in this sample may be carry-over from other donors' samples.

In its sample, this clonotype was seen many times. The V and J genes are TRBV27 and TRBJ2-7, with D perhaps matching TRBD2 (6 bases). V was trimmed by 5 bases and J by 2 bases, leaving 13 bases between them. The germline V gene encodes CDR1 MNHEY and CDR2 SMNVEV (reference sequence). The CDR3 extends over 14 amino acids. CDR3 protein: CASSPGTRAYEQYF. The CDR3 region has the DNA TGTGCCAGCAGTCCCGGGACTCGGGCCTACGAGCAGTACTTC.

There are many counts of this clonotype. The chain employs TRBV11-3 and TRBJ2-1; D perhaps matches TRBD1 (5 bases). The ends were cut back, 6 bases at V and 4 bases at J, with 13 bases in the middle. There are 14 residues in the CDR3. In germline, CDR1 is SGHNT, CDR2 YENEEA. The CDR3 DNA reads as TGTGCCAGCAGTTACGGAGACAGTTACAATGAGCAGTTCTTC. Translating gives CASSYGDSYNEQFF. Drawing the rest from reference TRBV11-3 and TRBJ2-1, the complete variable domain is EAGVVQSPRYKIIEKKQPVAFWCNPISGHNTLYWYLQNLGQGPELLIRYENEEAVDDSQLPKDRFSAERLKGVDSTLKIQPAELGDSAVYLCASSYGDSYNEQFFGPGTRLTVL.

This clonotype was seen only a few times. The J gene is TRBJ2-7, the V gene TRBV27; perhaps TRBD2 as D (5 bases). CDR3 length equals 14 residues. Germline assignment: CDR1 MNHEY and CDR2 SMNVEV (reference sequence). V lost 6 bases and J 4 bases, leaving 16 bases between the germline ends. CDR3 in amino acids: CASSLTTSGYEQYF. The CDR3 bases are TGTGCCAGCAGCCTGACAACTTCGGGGTACGAGCAGTACTTC.

This clonotype was seen ten or more times. The rearrangement joins TRBV6-6 to TRBJ2-7, with D possibly matching TRBD1 (5 bases). Trimming cost V 6 bases and J 2 bases, with 14 bases left between them. The germline V gene has CDR1 MNHNY and CDR2 SVGAGI (reference sequence). The CDR3 is 14 amino acids. The CDR3 sequence: CASRPDSGAYEQYF. The CDR3 DNA is TGTGCCAGCAGGCCCGACAGTGGAGCCTACGAGCAGTACTTC.

This clonotype was detected only a few times. The CDR3 nucleotides read TGTGCCAGCAACCGAGGGAAGCAGAACAATGAGCAGTTCTTC. Translating gives CASNRGKQNNEQFF. V usage is TRBV9 and J usage is TRBJ2-1; possibly TRBD2 for D (5 bases). The CDR3 contains 14 residues. The germline V gene has CDR1 SGDLS and CDR2 YYNGEE. The V end lost 6 bases, the J end lost 5 bases, and 15 bases lay between the germline ends. The whole variable domain, filled in from reference TRBV9 and TRBJ2-1, reads DSGVTQTPKHLITATGQRVTLRCSPRSGDLSVYWYQQSLDQGLQFLIQYYNGEERAKGNILERFSAQQFPDLHSELNLSSLELGDSALYFCASNRGKQNNEQFFGPGTRLTVL.

This clonotype was observed a handful of times. The gene calls are TRBV4-2 and TRBJ1-1; D is possibly TRBD1 (6 bases). The V and J ends lost 2 bases and 2 bases respectively, with 12 bases between them. Per germline, CDR1 LGHNA and CDR2 YNFKEQ. CDR3 length: 15 amino acids. CDR3 sequence: CASSQPDSPNTEAFF. The CDR3 DNA reads as TGTGCCAGCAGCCAACCGGACAGCCCTAACACTGAAGCTTTCTTT.

This chain joins TRBV14 and TRBJ2-2; no reliable D call. The germline CDR1 and CDR2 sequences are SGHDN and FVKESK. V was cut by 0 bases and J by 9 bases, with 14 bases left in between. This CDR3 region has 15 residues. The CDR3 is CASSQESSIRRELFF. The CDR3 nucleotides read TGTGCCAGCAGCCAAGAGTCATCTATCCGTCGGGAGCTGTTTTTT.

V usage is TRBV27 and J usage is TRBJ2-7; the D is unclear. The CDR3 runs 13 residues. V was trimmed by 0 bases and J by 2 bases, leaving 5 bases between them. In germline, CDR1 is MNHEY, CDR2 SMNVEV (reference sequence). The CDR3 protein is CASSLSNPYEQYF. The CDR3 bases are TGTGCCAGCAGTTTATCCAACCCCTACGAGCAGTACTTC.

This clonotype came up many times. The chain links TRBV12-3 or TRBV12-4 to TRBJ1-2; 7 bases agree with TRBD1. The CDR3 totals 15 residues. J lost 4 bases, V lost 6 bases, and 11 bases had no gene match. CDR3 in amino acids: CASSPSGTVLYGYTF. The CDR3 nucleotides read TGTGCCAGCAGCCCCTCCGGGACAGTGCTCTATGGCTACACCTTC.